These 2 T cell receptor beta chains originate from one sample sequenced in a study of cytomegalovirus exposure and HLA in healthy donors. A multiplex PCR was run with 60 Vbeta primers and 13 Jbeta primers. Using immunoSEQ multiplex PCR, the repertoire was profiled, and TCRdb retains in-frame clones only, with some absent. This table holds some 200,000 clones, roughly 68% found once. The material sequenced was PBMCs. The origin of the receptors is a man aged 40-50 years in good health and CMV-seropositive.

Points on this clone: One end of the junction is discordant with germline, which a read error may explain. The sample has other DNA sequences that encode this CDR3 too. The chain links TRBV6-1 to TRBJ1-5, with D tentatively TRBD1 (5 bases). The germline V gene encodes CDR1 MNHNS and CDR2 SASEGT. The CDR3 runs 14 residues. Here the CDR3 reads CASSELTGAGPQHF. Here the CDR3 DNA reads TGTGCCAGCAGTGAATTAACTGGGGCCGGGCCCCAGCACTTT.

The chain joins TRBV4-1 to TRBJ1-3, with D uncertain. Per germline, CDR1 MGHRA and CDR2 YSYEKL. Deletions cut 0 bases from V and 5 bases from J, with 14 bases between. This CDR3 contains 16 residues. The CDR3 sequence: CASSQETGDQRNTIYF. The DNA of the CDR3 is TGCGCCAGCAGCCAAGAGACCGGGGATCAGAGAAACACCATATATTTT.